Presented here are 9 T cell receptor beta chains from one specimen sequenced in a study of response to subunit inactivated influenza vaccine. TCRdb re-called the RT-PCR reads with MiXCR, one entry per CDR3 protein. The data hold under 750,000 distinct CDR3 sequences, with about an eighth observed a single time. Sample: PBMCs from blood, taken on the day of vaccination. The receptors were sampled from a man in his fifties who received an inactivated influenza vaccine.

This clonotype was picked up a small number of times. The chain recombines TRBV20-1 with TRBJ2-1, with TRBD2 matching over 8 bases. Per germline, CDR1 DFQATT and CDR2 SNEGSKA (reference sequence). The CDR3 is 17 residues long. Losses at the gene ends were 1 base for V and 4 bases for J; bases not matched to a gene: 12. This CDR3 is CSARGRGGGGSYNEQFF. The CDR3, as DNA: TGCAGTGCTAGAGGCCGTGGGGGCGGGGGGTCGTACAATGAGCAGTTCTTC.

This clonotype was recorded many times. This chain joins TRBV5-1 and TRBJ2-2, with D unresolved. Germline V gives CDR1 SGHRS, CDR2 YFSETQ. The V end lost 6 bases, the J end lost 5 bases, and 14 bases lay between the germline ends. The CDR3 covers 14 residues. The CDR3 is CASITALGTGELFF. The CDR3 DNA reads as TGCGCCAGCATCACGGCCCTAGGGACCGGGGAGCTGTTTTTT.

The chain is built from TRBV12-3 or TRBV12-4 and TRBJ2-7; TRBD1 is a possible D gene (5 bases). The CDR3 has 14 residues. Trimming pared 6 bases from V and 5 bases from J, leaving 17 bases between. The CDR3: CASRAQGSLDEQYF. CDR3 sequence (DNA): TGTGCCAGCAGAGCGCAGGGATCGTTGGACGAGCAGTACTTC.

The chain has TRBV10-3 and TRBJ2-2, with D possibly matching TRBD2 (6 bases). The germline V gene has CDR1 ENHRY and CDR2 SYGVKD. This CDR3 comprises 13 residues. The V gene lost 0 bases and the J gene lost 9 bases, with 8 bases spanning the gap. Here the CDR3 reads CAISESRGRELFF. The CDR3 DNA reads TGTGCCATCAGTGAGTCGCGGGGTCGGGAGCTGTTTTTT.

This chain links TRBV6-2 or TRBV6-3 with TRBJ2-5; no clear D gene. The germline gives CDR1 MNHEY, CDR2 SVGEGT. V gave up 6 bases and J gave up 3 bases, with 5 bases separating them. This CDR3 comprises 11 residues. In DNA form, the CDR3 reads TGTGCCAGCAGAATCAAAGAGACCCAGTACTTC. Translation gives CASRIKETQYF.

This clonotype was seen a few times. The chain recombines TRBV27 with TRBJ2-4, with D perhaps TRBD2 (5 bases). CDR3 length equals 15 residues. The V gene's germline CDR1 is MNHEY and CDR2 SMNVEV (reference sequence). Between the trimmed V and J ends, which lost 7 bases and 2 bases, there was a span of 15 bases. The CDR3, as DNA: TGTGCCAGCAAGGAAAACAGAGGGTCCAAAAACATTCAGTACTTC. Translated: CASKENRGSKNIQYF.

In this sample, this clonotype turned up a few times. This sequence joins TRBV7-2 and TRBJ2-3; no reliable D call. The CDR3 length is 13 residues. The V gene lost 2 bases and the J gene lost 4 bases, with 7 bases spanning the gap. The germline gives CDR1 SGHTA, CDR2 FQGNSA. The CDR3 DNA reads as TGTGCCAGCAGCTTAAAAAAGGCAGATACGCAGTATTTT. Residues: CASSLKKADTQYF.

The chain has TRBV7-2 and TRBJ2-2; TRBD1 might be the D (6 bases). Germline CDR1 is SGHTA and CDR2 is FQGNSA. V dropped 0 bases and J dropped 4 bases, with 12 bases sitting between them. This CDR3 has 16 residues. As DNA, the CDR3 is TGTGCCAGCAGCTTAGCGCTACAGGGACCCACCGGGGAGCTGTTTTTT. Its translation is CASSLALQGPTGELFF.

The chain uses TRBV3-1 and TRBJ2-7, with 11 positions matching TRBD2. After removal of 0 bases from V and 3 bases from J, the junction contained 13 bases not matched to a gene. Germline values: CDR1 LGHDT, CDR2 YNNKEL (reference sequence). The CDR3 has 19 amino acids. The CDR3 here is CASSQDPYPQLAGVYEQYF. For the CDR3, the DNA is TGTGCCAGCAGCCAAGACCCCTATCCCCAACTAGCGGGAGTCTACGAGCAGTACTTC.